The 16 T cell receptor beta chains below come from one sample, sequenced in a study of T cells in Graves' hyperthyroidism and ophthalmopathy. Amplified TCR beta CDR3 regions derived from RNA transcripts. HTBI primers were used for first-round RT-PCR of the TCR CDR3. MiXCR, run by TCRdb on the multiplex PCR reads, gives a single entry per CDR3 protein. Of roughly 580,000 distinct CDR3 sequences detected, approximately 44% appear once; the ten largest clones hold 8.2%. Sequencing was done on a sample of peripheral blood or thyroid tissue (not recorded which). Every receptor here comes from a woman aged 18-29 years with Graves' hyperthyroidism.

In this sample, this clonotype turned up many times. This rearrangement joins TRBV15 to TRBJ1-2, with D possibly matching TRBD1 (5 bases). Trimming shortened V by 0 bases and J by 0 bases, and 8 bases separated the two germline ends. This CDR3 region has 15 residues. Per germline, CDR1 LNHNV and CDR2 YYDKDF (reference sequence). The CDR3 DNA is TGTGCCACCAGCAGAGAGGGGCCGTCTAACTATGGCTACACCTTC. It yields the protein CATSREGPSNYGYTF.

There are many counts of this clonotype. In DNA, the CDR3 is TGTGCCAGCAGCTACCGGCTGGGAGAGACCCAGTACTTC. Translation: CASSYRLGETQYF. The J gene is TRBJ2-5, the V gene TRBV7-2; no definite D call. The V end lost 4 bases, the J end lost 4 bases, and 10 bases lay between the germline ends. CDR3 length equals 13 residues. Per germline, CDR1 SGHTA and CDR2 FQGNSA.

Details on this clonotype: Given a much more abundant clone one base away, this may be a read error. As the CDR3 is not closed by the conserved phenylalanine or tryptophan, this likely results from a read error. This chain connects TRBV7-2 to TRBJ1-1; D unresolved. Germline V CDR1 and CDR2: SGHTA, FQGNSA. V lost 1 base, J lost 3 bases, and 6 bases lay in between. The CDR3 runs to 13 residues. The CDR3 nucleotides read TGTGCCAGCAGCTTAGTGTCAGACACTGAAGCTTTCCTT. Translation gives CASSLVSDTEAFL.

Only a few counts were recorded for this clonotype. The rearrangement links TRBV29-1 to TRBJ2-5, with D perhaps TRBD1 (5 bases). The CDR3 covers 13 residues. V lost 8 bases and J 9 bases, leaving 22 bases between the germline ends. Looked up from germline, CDR1 is SQVTM and CDR2 is ANQGSEA. In nucleotides, the CDR3 is TGCAGCCTTGGTTTGGGTAAGGGGTCGGCCCAGTACTTC. Amino acid sequence: CSLGLGKGSAQYF.

A note on this clonotype: A read error may produce the germline difference seen at one junction end. The CDR3 region is CSVVWGQGDQTF. The CDR3 DNA follows: TGCAGCGTGGTCTGGGGACAGGGGGATCAGACGTTT. The chain employs TRBV29-1 and TRBJ1-4; TRBD1 matches at 11 bases. This CDR3 is built from 12 residues. Germline-derived CDR1 and CDR2 are SQVTM and ANQGSEA.

As for this clonotype: Compared with germline, one end of the junction differs, possibly owing to a read error. The chain is built from TRBV11-1 and TRBJ2-7; 10 bases align to TRBD2. Germline lookup yields CDR1 SGHAT and CDR2 FQDESV (reference sequence). The CDR3 extends over 17 amino acids. The CDR3 reads CASSLAASGRGTGELYF. In DNA, the CDR3 is TGTGCCAGCAGCTTAGCGGCTAGCGGGAGAGGGACCGGGGAGCTGTACTTC.

The V gene is TRBV24-1, the J gene TRBJ2-7; the match to TRBD1 covers 8 bases. This CDR3 has 12 amino acids. The ends lost 10 bases at V and 3 bases at J; junction bases unmatched: 4. CDR1 is KGHDR, CDR2 SFDVKD, per germline. The CDR3 DNA reads TGTGCCACGGGACAGGTGATCTACGAGCAGTACTTC. It yields the protein CATGQVIYEQYF.

This clonotype was counted between two and nine times. The chain employs TRBV2 and TRBJ1-6; 10 nucleotides line up with TRBD1. The CDR3 is 16 residues long. Trimming removed 10 bases from V and 7 bases from J; junction bases left unmatched: 13. CDR1 and CDR2 from the germline V gene are SNHLY and FYNNEI. CDR3 bases: TGTGCCACTACGCTTACCGGGACAGGGGTAAATTCACCCCTCCACTTT. Translated: CATTLTGTGVNSPLHF. The complete variable domain, with remaining parts taken from reference TRBV2 and TRBJ1-6, reads EPEVTQTPSHQVTQMGQEVILRCVPISNHLYFYWYRQILGQKVEFLVSFYNNEISEKSEIFDDQFSVERPDGSNFTLKIRSTKLEDSAMYFCATTLTGTGVNSPLHFGNGTRLTVT.

The chain employs TRBV20-1 and TRBJ2-7, with D perhaps TRBD2 (5 bases). With 3 bases removed from V and 6 bases from J, the gap between germline ends came to 12 bases. The V gene's germline CDR1 is DFQATT and CDR2 SNEGSKA (reference sequence). This CDR3 is 12 amino acids long. The CDR3 DNA is TGCAGTGCTAGTGACCCACGGGGCGAGCAGTACTTC. This sequence encodes CSASDPRGEQYF.

The V gene is TRBV4-1, the J gene TRBJ1-6; unclear D gene. Germline-derived CDR1 and CDR2 are MGHRA and YSYEKL. The CDR3 extends over 12 amino acids. Trimming stripped 6 bases from V and 7 bases from J, with 7 bases between. The CDR3 is CASSFANSPLHF. For the CDR3, the DNA is TGCGCCAGCAGTTTTGCCAATTCACCCCTCCACTTT.

As for this clonotype: With a much larger clone just one base away, this may be a read error. This rearrangement joins TRBV15 to TRBJ2-2; D could derive from TRBD1 or TRBD2 (6 bases each). The length of the CDR3 is 14 residues. Germline-derived CDR1 and CDR2 are LNHNV and YYDKDF (reference sequence). CDR3 bases: TGTGCCGCCAGCAGAGTAGGGGGGAGCGGGGAGCTGTTTTTT. Residues: CAASRVGGSGELFF.

This chain joins TRBV7-9 and TRBJ1-1; D gene ambiguous. V lost 5 bases, J lost 1 base, and 17 bases lay in between. The CDR3 sequence is 16 residues long. Per the germline V gene, CDR1 is SEHNR and CDR2 is FQNEAQ (reference sequence). CDR3 in amino acids: CASSPVLGGGNTEAFF. CDR3 coding DNA: TGTGCCAGCAGCCCGGTTCTAGGCGGCGGGAACACTGAAGCTTTCTTT.

This chain links TRBV10-3 with TRBJ2-6; D gene ambiguous. Germline assignment: CDR1 ENHRY and CDR2 SYGVKD. V was trimmed by 5 bases and J by 0 bases, leaving 8 bases between them. This CDR3 comprises 15 residues. CDR3 amino acids: CAISSSGSGANVLTF. CDR3 in DNA: TGTGCCATCAGTTCCTCGGGCTCTGGGGCCAACGTCCTGACTTTC.

V is TRBV12-3 or TRBV12-4 and J is TRBJ1-5; D uncertain. The CDR3 totals 14 residues. V was clipped by 6 bases and J by 0 bases, with 9 bases between them. Written as DNA, the CDR3 is TGTGCCAGCAGGCCCGGATATAGCAATCAGCCCCAGCATTTT. The encoded protein is CASRPGYSNQPQHF.

This sequence joins TRBV12-3 or TRBV12-4 and TRBJ2-5; 9 bases are shared with TRBD1. This CDR3 has 14 residues. Here the CDR3 reads CASGGTGNQETQYF. Here the CDR3 DNA reads TGTGCTAGTGGAGGGACAGGGAACCAAGAGACCCAGTACTTC.

The V call is TRBV2, the J call TRBJ1-6; perhaps TRBD1 as D (5 bases). Looked up from germline, CDR1 is SNHLY and CDR2 is FYNNEI. V was cut by 6 bases and J by 4 bases, with 7 bases left in between. CDR3 length: 13 amino acids. The CDR3 nucleotides read TGTGCCAGCAGACAGGATTATAATTCACCCCTCCACTTT. Translating it yields CASRQDYNSPLHF.